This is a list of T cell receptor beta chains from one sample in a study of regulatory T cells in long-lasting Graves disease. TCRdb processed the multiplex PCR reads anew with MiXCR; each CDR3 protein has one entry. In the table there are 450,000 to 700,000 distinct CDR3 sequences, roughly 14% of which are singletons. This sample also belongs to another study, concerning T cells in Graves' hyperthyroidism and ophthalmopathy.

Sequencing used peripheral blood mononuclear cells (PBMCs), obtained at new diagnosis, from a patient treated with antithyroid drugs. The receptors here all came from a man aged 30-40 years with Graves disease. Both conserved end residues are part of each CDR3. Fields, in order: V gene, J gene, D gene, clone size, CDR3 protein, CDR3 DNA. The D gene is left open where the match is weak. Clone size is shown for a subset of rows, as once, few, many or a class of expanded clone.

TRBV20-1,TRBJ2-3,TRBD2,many,CSAAGGRAYSTDTQYF,TGCAGTGCGGCCGGCGGGAGGGCCTACAGCACAGATACGCAGTATTTT
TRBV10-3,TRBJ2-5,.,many,CASTQGSDETQYF,TGTGCCAGCACCCAGGGGTCGGACGAGACCCAGTACTTC
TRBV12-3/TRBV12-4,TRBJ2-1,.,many,CASSSPLVGYNEQFF,TGTGCCAGCAGTTCGCCCCTGGTGGGGTACAATGAGCAGTTCTTC
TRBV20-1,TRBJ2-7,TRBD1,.,CSARPTDRVGYEQYF,TGCAGTGCTAGACCTACGGACAGGGTTGGTTACGAGCAGTACTTC
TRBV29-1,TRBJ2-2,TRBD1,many,CSVVTGNTGELFF,TGCAGCGTTGTGACAGGGAATACCGGGGAGCTGTTTTTT
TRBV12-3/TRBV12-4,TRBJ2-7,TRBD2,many,CASSLTTSGSFEQYF,TGTGCCAGCAGTTTAACGACTAGCGGGAGTTTCGAGCAGTACTTC
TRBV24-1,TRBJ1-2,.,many,CATGTPFVGYTF,TGTGCCACCGGGACGCCATTCGTCGGCTACACCTTC
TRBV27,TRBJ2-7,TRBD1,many,CASRYRGEYEQYF,TGTGCCAGCAGATACAGGGGAGAGTACGAGCAGTACTTC
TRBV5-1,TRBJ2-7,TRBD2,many,CASSWGSGSGYEQYF,TGCGCCAGCAGCTGGGGTAGCGGGAGTGGTTACGAGCAGTACTTC
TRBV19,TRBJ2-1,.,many,CASSRTSEQFF,TGTGCCAGTAGTCGGACCTCTGAGCAGTTCTTC
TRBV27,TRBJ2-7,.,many,CASSRRDVSYEQYF,TGTGCCAGCAGTAGAAGGGACGTCTCCTACGAGCAGTACTTC
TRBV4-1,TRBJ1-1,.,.,CASSQTGLEEAFF,TGCGCCAGCAGCCAAACGGGACTGGAAGAAGCTTTCTTT
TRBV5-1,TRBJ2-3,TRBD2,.,CASSLGTSGFTDTQYF,TGCGCCAGCAGCTTGGGGACTAGCGGCTTCACAGATACGCAGTATTTT
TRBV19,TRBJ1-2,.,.,CASSGIGGGYTF,TGTGCCAGTAGTGGGATCGGGGGCGGCTACACCTTC
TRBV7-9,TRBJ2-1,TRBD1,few,CASTPSGSDRGQYNEQFF,TGTGCCAGCACCCCTTCCGGGTCGGACAGGGGGCAATACAATGAGCAGTTCTTC
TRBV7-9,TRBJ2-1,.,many,CASSLAGLREQFF,TGTGCCAGCAGCTTAGCGGGGCTCAGGGAGCAGTTCTTC
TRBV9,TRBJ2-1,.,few,CASTTSGGPLISPGNEQFF,TGTGCCAGCACCACGAGTGGAGGGCCATTGATAAGCCCTGGGAATGAGCAGTTCTTC
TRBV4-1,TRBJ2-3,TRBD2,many,CASSPQGGSTDTQYF,TGCGCCAGCAGCCCCCAGGGAGGGAGCACAGATACGCAGTATTTT
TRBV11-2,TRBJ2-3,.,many,CASSLDLRGPLDTQYF,TGTGCCAGCAGCTTAGATCTAAGGGGCCCACTGGATACGCAGTATTTT
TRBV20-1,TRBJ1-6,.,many,CSARAYDRARNSPLHF,TGCAGTGCTAGAGCATATGACCGGGCCCGTAATTCACCCCTCCACTTT
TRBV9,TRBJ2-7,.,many,CASSGTSYEQYF,TGTGCCAGCAGTGGGACCTCCTACGAGCAGTACTTC
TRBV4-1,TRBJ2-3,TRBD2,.,CASSFRGASGRGDTQYF,TGCGCCAGCAGCTTCAGAGGGGCTAGCGGGAGAGGGGATACGCAGTATTTT
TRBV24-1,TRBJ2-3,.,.,CATSDPGEPPDTQYF,TGTGCCACCAGTGATCCAGGGGAGCCGCCAGATACGCAGTATTTT
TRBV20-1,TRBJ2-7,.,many,CSARLPSYEQYF,TGCAGTGCTCGCTTACCGTCCTACGAGCAGTACTTC
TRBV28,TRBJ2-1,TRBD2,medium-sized,CASSKGGPNEQFF,TGTGCCAGCAGTAAGGGAGGGCCAAATGAGCAGTTCTTC
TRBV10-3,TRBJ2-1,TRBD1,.,CAITPGQTHEQFF,TGTGCCATTACACCGGGACAGACTCATGAGCAGTTCTTC
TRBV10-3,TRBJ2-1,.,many,CAIGDNEQFF,TGTGCCATCGGTGACAATGAGCAGTTCTTC
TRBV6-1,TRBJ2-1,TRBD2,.,CATRGDMVPGPYNEQFF,TGTGCCACCCGGGGGGATATGGTCCCGGGACCCTACAATGAGCAGTTCTTC
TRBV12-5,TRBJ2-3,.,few,CASGWTDTQYF,TGTGCTAGTGGTTGGACAGATACGCAGTATTTT
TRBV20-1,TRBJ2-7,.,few,CSASMGGYEQYF,TGCAGTGCTAGCATGGGGGGATACGAGCAGTACTTC
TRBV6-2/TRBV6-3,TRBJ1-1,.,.,CASSYSSKGTSEAFF,TGTGCCAGCAGTTACTCGTCCAAGGGTACGTCTGAAGCTTTCTTT
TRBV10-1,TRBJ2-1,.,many,CASSGSWGGGEQFF,TGCGCCAGCAGTGGGTCGTGGGGGGGCGGTGAGCAGTTCTTC
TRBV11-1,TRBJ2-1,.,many,CASSLIPVASEQFF,TGTGCCAGCAGCTTAATTCCTGTAGCGAGTGAGCAGTTCTTC
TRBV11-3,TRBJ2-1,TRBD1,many,CASSPGQGAFNEQFF,TGTGCCAGCAGCCCGGGACAGGGGGCGTTCAATGAGCAGTTCTTC
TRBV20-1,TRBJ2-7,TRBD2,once,CSARGGLAVPYEQYF,TGCAGTGCTAGAGGGGGACTAGCGGTACCCTACGAGCAGTACTTC
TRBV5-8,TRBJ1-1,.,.,CASSLPLRNTEAFF,TGTGCCAGCAGCCTCCCTCTTAGGAACACTGAAGCTTTCTTT
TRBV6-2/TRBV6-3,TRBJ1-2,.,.,CASKRDGGVAGYTF,TGTGCCAGCAAAAGAGACGGCGGGGTGGCTGGCTACACCTTC
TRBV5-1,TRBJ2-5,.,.,CASRRGVSEETQYF,TGCGCCAGCAGGCGCGGTGTCTCTGAAGAGACCCAGTACTTC
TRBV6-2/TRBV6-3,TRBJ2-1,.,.,CASSYRTASYNEQFF,TGTGCCAGCAGTTACCGGACAGCCTCCTACAATGAGCAGTTCTTC
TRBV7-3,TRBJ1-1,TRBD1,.,CASSLTGTGVAEAFF,TGTGCCAGCAGCTTAACCGGGACAGGGGTTGCCGAAGCTTTCTTT
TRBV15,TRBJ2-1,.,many,CATSRGGRSEQFF,TGTGCCACCAGCAGAGGGGGGCGAAGCGAGCAGTTCTTC
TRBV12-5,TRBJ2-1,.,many,CASGPKRAPYNEQFF,TGTGCTAGTGGTCCCAAGCGGGCCCCCTACAATGAGCAGTTCTTC
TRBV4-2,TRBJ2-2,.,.,CASSYPGVANTGELFF,TGTGCCAGCAGCTATCCGGGAGTCGCGAACACCGGGGAGCTGTTTTTT
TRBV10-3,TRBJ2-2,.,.,CAISVGTNTGELFF,TGTGCCATCAGTGTCGGTACGAACACCGGGGAGCTGTTTTTT
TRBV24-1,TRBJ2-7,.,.,CATSAGEREESEQYF,TGTGCCACCAGTGCGGGGGAGAGGGAGGAAAGCGAGCAGTACTTC
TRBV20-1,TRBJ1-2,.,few,CSARRDGGDGYTF,TGCAGTGCTAGAAGAGATGGAGGCGATGGCTACACCTTC
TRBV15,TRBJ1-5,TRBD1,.,CATSRRGPGQPQHF,TGTGCCACCTCGCGCAGGGGGCCCGGTCAGCCCCAGCATTTT
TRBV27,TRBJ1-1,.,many,CASRGLGENTEAFF,TGTGCCAGCAGAGGGTTAGGGGAGAACACTGAAGCTTTCTTT
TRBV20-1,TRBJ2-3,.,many,CSARVAQWGDTQYF,TGCAGTGCCCGGGTCGCTCAATGGGGAGATACGCAGTATTTT
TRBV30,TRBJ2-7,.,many,CAWSRPPGTYEQYF,TGTGCCTGGAGTAGGCCTCCGGGGACCTACGAGCAGTACTTC
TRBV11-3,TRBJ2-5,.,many,CASRTPVFPLQETQYF,TGTGCCAGCAGAACGCCCGTATTCCCTCTTCAAGAGACCCAGTACTTC
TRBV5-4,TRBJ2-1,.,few,CASSQGSSYNEQFF,TGTGCCAGCAGTCAAGGAAGTTCCTACAATGAGCAGTTCTTC
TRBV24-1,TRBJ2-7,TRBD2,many,CATSDLPGGRSYEQYF,TGTGCCACCAGTGATTTACCGGGAGGGCGCTCCTACGAGCAGTACTTC
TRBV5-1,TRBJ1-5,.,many,CASSLVAGPNQPQHF,TGCGCCAGCAGCTTGGTGGCGGGACCAAATCAGCCCCAGCATTTT
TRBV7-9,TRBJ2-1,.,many,CASSSPLEDEQFF,TGTGCCAGCAGCTCCCCCCTCGAAGATGAGCAGTTCTTC
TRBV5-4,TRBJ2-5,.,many,CASSLERGLPEETQYF,TGTGCCAGCAGCTTGGAAAGGGGACTTCCAGAAGAGACCCAGTACTTC